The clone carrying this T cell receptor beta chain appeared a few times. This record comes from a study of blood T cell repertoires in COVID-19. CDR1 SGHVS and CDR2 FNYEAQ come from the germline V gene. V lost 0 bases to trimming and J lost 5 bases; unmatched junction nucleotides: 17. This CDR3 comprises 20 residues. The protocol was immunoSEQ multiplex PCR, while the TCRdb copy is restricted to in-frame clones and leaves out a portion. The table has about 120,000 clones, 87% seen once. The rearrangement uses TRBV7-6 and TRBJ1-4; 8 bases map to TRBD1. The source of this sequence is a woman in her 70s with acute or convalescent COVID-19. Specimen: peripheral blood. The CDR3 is CASSLAPPGGLGPENEKLFF. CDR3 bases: TGTGCCAGCAGCTTAGCGCCGCCAGGGGGCCTGGGTCCCGAGAATGAAAAACTGTTTTTT.